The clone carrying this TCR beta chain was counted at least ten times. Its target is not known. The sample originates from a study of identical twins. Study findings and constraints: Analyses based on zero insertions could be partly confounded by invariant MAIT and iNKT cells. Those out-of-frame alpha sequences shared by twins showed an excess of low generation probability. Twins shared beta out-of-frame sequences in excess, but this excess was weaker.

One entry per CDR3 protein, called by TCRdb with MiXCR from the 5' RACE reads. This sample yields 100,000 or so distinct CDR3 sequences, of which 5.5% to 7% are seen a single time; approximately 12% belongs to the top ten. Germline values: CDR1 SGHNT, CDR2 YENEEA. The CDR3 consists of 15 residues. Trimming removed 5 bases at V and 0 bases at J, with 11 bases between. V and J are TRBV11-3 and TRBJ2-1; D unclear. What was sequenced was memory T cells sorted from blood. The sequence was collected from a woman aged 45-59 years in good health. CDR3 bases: TGTGCCAGCAGCACCATAGAGAGCTCCTACAATGAGCAGTTCTTC. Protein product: CASSTIESSYNEQFF.